These 16 T cell receptor beta chains were all obtained from the same sample, sequenced in a study of blood T cell repertoires in COVID-19. Sequencing was performed with immunoSEQ multiplex PCR; in TCRdb, only in-frame clones are kept and a portion is missing. The sample records roughly 69,000 clones, around 80% being singletons. Sequencing was performed on peripheral blood. These receptors all stem from a human donor in a cohort sampled during active COVID-19.

This sequence joins TRBV7-2 and TRBJ1-5; 9 bases match TRBD1. V trimming: 6 bases; J trimming: 2 bases; junction bases outside the gene matches: 2. Germline CDR1 and CDR2: SGHTA and FQGNSA. The CDR3 is 14 amino acids. The CDR3 bases are TGTGCCAGCAGACGACAGGGGGGCAATCAGCCCCAGCATTTT. Its protein is CASRRQGGNQPQHF.

The table lists this clone with a count of one. V is TRBV6-1 and J is TRBJ1-2; 7 bases line up with TRBD1. Trimming cost V 1 base and J 0 bases; bases outside gene matches: 5. Germline assignment: CDR1 MNHNS and CDR2 SASEGT. The CDR3 contains 16 residues. CDR3 region: CASSEGTGIANYGYTF. The CDR3 DNA follows: TGTGCCAGCAGTGAAGGGACAGGCATAGCTAACTATGGCTACACCTTC.

V and J are TRBV24-1 and TRBJ2-3; D gene uncertain. The V gene's germline CDR1 is KGHDR and CDR2 SFDVKD. This CDR3 contains 15 residues. V lost 3 bases to trimming and J lost 1 base, with 10 bases between them. CDR3 DNA: TGTGCCACCAGTGATCCGCTGGCGGGCACAGATACGCAGTATTTT. Its translation is CATSDPLAGTDTQYF.

CDR3 nucleotide sequence: TGTGCCACCCGGAGGGACAGCCAAGAGACCCAGTACTTC. Translating gives CATRRDSQETQYF. The J gene is TRBJ2-5, the V gene TRBV19; a weak D match, TRBD1 (7 bases). Per germline, CDR1 LNHDA and CDR2 SQIVND (reference sequence). The CDR3 consists of 13 residues. Trimming cost V 10 bases and J 1 base, with 13 bases left between them. Based on the CDR3 plus reference TRBV19 and TRBJ2-5, the full variable domain is DGGITQSPKYLFRKEGQNVTLSCEQNLNHDAMYWYRQDPGQGLRLIYYSQIVNDFQKGDIAEGYSVSREKKESFPLTVTSAQKNPTAFYLCATRRDSQETQYFGPGTRLLVL.

V and J are TRBV18 and TRBJ2-1; TRBD2 aligns across 11 bases. The germline gives CDR1 KGHSH, CDR2 LQKENI. The V gene end was trimmed by 3 bases and the J gene end by 7 bases; junction bases not matched to a gene: 8. There are 16 residues in the CDR3. CDR3 DNA: TGTGCCAGCTCACCCGTCGACACTAGCGGGAGAAATGAGCAGTTCTTC. Protein product: CASSPVDTSGRNEQFF.

Many counts were recorded for this clone. The gene calls are TRBV29-1 and TRBJ2-7, with 13 positions matching TRBD2. The CDR3 runs to 15 residues. Unmatched junction bases numbered 11, after V lost 3 bases and J lost 9 bases. The germline V gene has CDR1 SQVTM and CDR2 ANQGSEA. In DNA form, the CDR3 reads TGCAGCGTTGAGGAGCCGGGACTAGCGGGGCTCGGGCAGTACTTC. Translated: CSVEEPGLAGLGQYF.

As for this clone: Other DNA sequences in the same sample also yield this CDR3. The chain employs TRBV7-2 and TRBJ2-7; D remains ambiguous. CDR1 and CDR2 (germline): SGHTA, FQGNSA. This CDR3 is built from 11 residues. The V gene lost 3 bases and the J gene lost 4 bases, with 4 bases spanning the gap. CDR3 in amino acids: CASSFSYEQYF. The DNA of the CDR3 is TGTGCCAGCAGCTTCTCGTACGAGCAGTACTTC.

For this clone: The same CDR3 arises from other DNA sequences in this sample as well. The chain couples TRBV6-4 to TRBJ2-3; 14 bases are a match to TRBD2. The ends lost 0 bases at V and 6 bases at J; junction bases unmatched: 2. CDR1 MRHNA and CDR2 SNTAGT come from the germline V gene. The CDR3 has 16 amino acids. CDR3 region: CASSDSTSGGADTQYF. The CDR3 nucleotides are TGTGCCAGCAGTGACTCGACTAGCGGGGGGGCCGATACGCAGTATTTT.

The genes are TRBV4-3 and TRBJ1-6, with 7 bases fitting TRBD1. CDR1 is LGHNA, CDR2 YSLEER, per germline. This CDR3 is built from 13 residues. J gave up 9 bases and V 5 bases, and 4 bases lay outside the gene matches. The CDR3 sequence: CASSSSGGSPLHF. The DNA of the CDR3 is TGCGCCAGCAGCTCTTCAGGGGGTTCACCCCTCCACTTT.

This clone has just a few counts. The chain has TRBV15 and TRBJ1-2, with a possible D match to TRBD1 (6 bases). Trimming shortened V by 6 bases and J by 6 bases, and 17 bases separated the two germline ends. Germline V gene sequence: CDR1 LNHNV, CDR2 YYDKDF (reference sequence). The CDR3 length is 14 residues. The CDR3 bases are TGTGCCACCAGGACTGCAACAGAGGGGGATGGCTACACCTTC. Its translation is CATRTATEGDGYTF.

The V gene is TRBV7-8, the J gene TRBJ1-2; TRBD1 matches 8 bases. V shed 5 bases, J shed 3 bases, and the junction held 8 bases outside the gene matches. Germline V lookup: CDR1 SGHVS, CDR2 FQNEAQ. This CDR3 region has 15 residues. In DNA form, the CDR3 reads TGTGCCAGCAGCCTTACGGGACAGGCGGACTATGGCTACACCTTC. It encodes CASSLTGQADYGYTF.

The table lists this clone with a few counts. The V call is TRBV6-2 or TRBV6-3, the J call TRBJ1-2; the match to TRBD1 covers 10 bases. This CDR3 region has 15 residues. V was clipped by 2 bases and J by 9 bases; unmatched bases: 9. Germline values: CDR1 MNHEY, CDR2 SVGEGT. The CDR3 DNA reads TGTGCCAGCAGTTACACAGACCGGGACAGGGGCCGCTACACCTTC. Its translation is CASSYTDRDRGRYTF.

This clone was observed a handful of times. This chain links TRBV9 with TRBJ2-1, with 7 bases matching TRBD2. In germline, CDR1 is SGDLS, CDR2 YYNGEE. The CDR3 loop spans 16 amino acids. V was clipped by 4 bases and J by 4 bases; unmatched bases: 11. The DNA for the CDR3 is TGTGCCAGCAGCCCCCCGGGCGGGAGTTCGTACAATGAGCAGTTCTTC. This gives the protein CASSPPGGSSYNEQFF.

This chain joins TRBV12-3 or TRBV12-4 and TRBJ2-7; D gene ambiguous. Trimming shortened V by 5 bases and J by 0 bases, and 2 bases separated the two germline ends. CDR3 length: 11 residues. The CDR3 region has the DNA TGTGCCAGCAGTCACTCCTACGAGCAGTACTTC. Translating it yields CASSHSYEQYF.

V and J are TRBV5-1 and TRBJ1-3; D ambiguous. CDR1 and CDR2 from the germline V gene are SGHRS and YFSETQ. The CDR3 runs to 17 residues. The V gene lost 4 bases and the J gene lost 0 bases, with 17 bases spanning the gap. CDR3: CASSLSEPGASGNTIYF. In DNA, the CDR3 is TGCGCCAGCAGCCTCAGCGAACCGGGAGCCTCTGGAAACACCATATATTTT.

The rearrangement links TRBV12-5 to TRBJ2-1; a weak D match, TRBD2 (5 bases). Germline loops: CDR1 LGHNT, CDR2 FRNRAP. V was shortened by 0 bases and J by 3 bases, with 27 bases between the two germline ends. The CDR3 loop spans 21 amino acids. The CDR3 DNA reads TGTGCTAGTGGTTTGGTTCACGCGGTCCGAGGGAAAGCGCAACGCTACAATGAGCAGTTCTTC. Its translation is CASGLVHAVRGKAQRYNEQFF.